This T cell receptor (beta chain) was observed in a study of early T cells in non-severe SARS-CoV-2 infection. Study-wide context: Bulk RNA from unsorted whole blood was sequenced; chains were unpaired. Study-wide results and caveats: A preference for anti-spike CD8 responses marked VDJdb matching, which missed private and CD4 specificities.

Unique molecular identifiers (one per individual cDNA molecule) were attached. TCRdb ran MiXCR on the 5' RACE reads and lists one entry per CDR3 protein. The data contain around 58,000 distinct CDR3 sequences, roughly 13% of them singletons. The CDR3 runs 14 residues. V lost 5 bases and J lost 5; bases outside the gene matches: 8. This clonotype was counted a few times. Its antigen remains unknown. The clonotype was recovered from an adult who was a healthcare worker with PCR-confirmed SARS-CoV-2 infection or an uninfected control (not recorded which). Sequences were obtained from whole blood. The chain uses TRBV12-3 or TRBV12-4 and TRBJ2-7; 8 bases line up with TRBD1. CDR3 bases: TGTGCCAGCAGTCCTTGGACAGGGAACAACGAGCAGTACTTC. Translation gives CASSPWTGNNEQYF.